The sequence of this T cell receptor beta chain was determined in a study of T-cell reconstitution after alpha-beta-depleted transplantation in children. General observations from the study: T-cell counts and diversity at one year post-transplant came mainly from newly produced T cells. Recipient T cells and thymic progenitors that survived were the source of the high TCRbeta diversity seen at day 60 in some patients. At around two months after transplant, the alpha-beta T cells were reportedly derived from several hundred expanded clones that came from non-depleted graft cells.

This clonotype was counted many times. The antigen remains unidentified. CDR3 length: 15 residues. The germline CDR1 and CDR2 sequences are MNHNS and SASEGT. The V and J ends lost 5 bases and 8 bases, in that order; junction bases with no gene match: 7. TCRbeta library construction was performed incorporating unique molecular identifiers. TCRdb reanalysed the PCR reads using MiXCR and keeps one entry per CDR3 protein. The table lists approximately 170,000 distinct CDR3 sequences, approximately 10% of them singletons, with 13% in the top ten. The sequence came from a boy younger than 10 with acute myeloid leukemia, due to receive a stem cell transplant. Sequenced here: PBMCs, sampled before TCRalphabeta/CD19-depleted stem cell transplant. The V gene is TRBV6-1, the J gene TRBJ2-1; 12 positions match TRBD2. CDR3 residues: CASSILAGGTDEQFF. CDR3 sequence (DNA): TGTGCCAGCAGTATCCTAGCGGGAGGGACGGATGAGCAGTTCTTC.